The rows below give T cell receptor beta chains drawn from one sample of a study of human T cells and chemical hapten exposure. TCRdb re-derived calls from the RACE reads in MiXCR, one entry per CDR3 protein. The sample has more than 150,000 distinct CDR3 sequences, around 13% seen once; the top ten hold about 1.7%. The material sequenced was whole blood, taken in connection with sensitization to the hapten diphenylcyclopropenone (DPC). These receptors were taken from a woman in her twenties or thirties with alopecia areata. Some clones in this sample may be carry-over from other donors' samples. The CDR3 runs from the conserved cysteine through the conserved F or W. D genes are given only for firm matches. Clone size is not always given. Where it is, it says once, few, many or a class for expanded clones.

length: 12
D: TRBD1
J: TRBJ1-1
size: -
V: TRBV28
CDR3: CASSRQGPEAFF
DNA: TGTGCCAGCAGTCGACAGGGGCCTGAAGCTTTCTTT

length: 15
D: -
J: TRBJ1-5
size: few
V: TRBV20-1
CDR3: CSASGRGWSNQPQHF
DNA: TGCAGTGCTAGCGGTCGGGGTTGGAGCAATCAGCCCCAGCATTTT

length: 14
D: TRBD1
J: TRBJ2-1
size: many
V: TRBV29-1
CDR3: CSAPRDRGDNEQFF
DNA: TGCAGCGCCCCACGGGACAGGGGGGATAATGAGCAGTTCTTC

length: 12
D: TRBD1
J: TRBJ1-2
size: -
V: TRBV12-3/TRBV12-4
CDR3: CASSLGGRTTSF
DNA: TGTGCCAGCAGTCTAGGGGGCAGGACGACGTCCTTC

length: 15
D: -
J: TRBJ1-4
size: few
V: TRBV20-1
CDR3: CSALSLAGTNEKLFF
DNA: TGCAGTGCTTTATCGTTGGCGGGGACTAATGAAAAACTGTTTTTT

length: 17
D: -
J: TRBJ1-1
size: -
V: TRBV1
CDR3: CTSSQDYGGALNTEAFF
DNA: TGCACCAGCAGCCAAGATTATGGGGGGGCTCTTAACACTGAAGCTTTCTTT

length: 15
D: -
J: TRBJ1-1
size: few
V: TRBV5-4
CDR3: CASSLNPAGETEAFF
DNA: TGTGCCAGCAGCTTGAATCCAGCTGGGGAGACTGAAGCTTTCTTT

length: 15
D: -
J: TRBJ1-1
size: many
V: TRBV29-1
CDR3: CSVGGIGTVNTEAFF
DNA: TGCAGCGTTGGAGGGATAGGGACGGTGAACACTGAAGCTTTCTTT

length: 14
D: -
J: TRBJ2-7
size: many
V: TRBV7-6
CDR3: CASSFTPGTYEQYF
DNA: TGTGCCAGCAGCTTCACCCCAGGGACCTACGAGCAGTACTTC

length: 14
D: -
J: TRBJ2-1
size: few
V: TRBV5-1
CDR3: CASSLGPPDNEQFF
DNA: TGCGCCAGCAGCCTGGGACCGCCGGACAATGAGCAGTTCTTC

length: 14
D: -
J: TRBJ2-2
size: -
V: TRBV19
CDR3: CATRTERVTGELFF
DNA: TGTGCCACAAGGACCGAGCGAGTCACCGGGGAGCTGTTTTTT

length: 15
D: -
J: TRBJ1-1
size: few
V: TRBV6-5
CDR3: CASSYQRGSYTEAFF
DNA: TGTGCCAGCAGTTACCAACGAGGTAGTTACACTGAAGCTTTCTTT

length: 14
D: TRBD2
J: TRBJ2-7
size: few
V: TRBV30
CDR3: CAWSVKGLVYEQYF
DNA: TGTGCCTGGAGTGTAAAAGGACTAGTCTACGAGCAGTACTTC

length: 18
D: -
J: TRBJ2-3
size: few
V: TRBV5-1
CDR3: CASSLDRAGRRGTDTQYF
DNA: TGCGCCAGCAGCTTGGACAGGGCGGGACGGCGGGGCACAGATACGCAGTATTTT

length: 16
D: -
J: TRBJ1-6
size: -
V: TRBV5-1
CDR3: CASSLVGAGSNSPLHF
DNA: TGCGCCAGCAGCTTGGTAGGGGCCGGGTCTAATTCACCCCTCCACTTT

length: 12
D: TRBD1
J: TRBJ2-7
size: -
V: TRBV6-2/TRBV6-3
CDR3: CASNDRAYEQYF
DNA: TGTGCCAGCAACGACAGGGCCTACGAGCAGTACTTC

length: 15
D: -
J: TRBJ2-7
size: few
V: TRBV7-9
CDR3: CASSGDNPEGHEQYF
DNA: TGTGCCAGCAGCGGGGACAACCCCGAGGGCCACGAGCAGTACTTC

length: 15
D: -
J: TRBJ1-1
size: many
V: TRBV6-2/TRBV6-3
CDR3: CASSLGLGVNTEAFF
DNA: TGTGCCAGCAGTTTGGGGTTGGGGGTGAACACTGAAGCTTTCTTT

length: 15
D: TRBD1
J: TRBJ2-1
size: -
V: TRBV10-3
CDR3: CAISEQRGQNNEQFF
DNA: TGTGCCATCAGTGAGCAAAGGGGACAGAACAATGAGCAGTTCTTC

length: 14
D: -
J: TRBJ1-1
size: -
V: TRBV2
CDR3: CASSESGVGTEAFF
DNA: TGTGCCAGCAGTGAATCAGGGGTGGGCACTGAAGCTTTCTTT

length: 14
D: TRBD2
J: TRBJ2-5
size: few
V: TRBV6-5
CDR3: CASSGTSARGTQYF
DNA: TGTGCCAGCAGTGGTACTAGCGCTCGGGGGACCCAGTACTTC

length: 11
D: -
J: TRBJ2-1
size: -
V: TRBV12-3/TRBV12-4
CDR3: CASRLGVEQFF
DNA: TGTGCCAGCAGACTAGGGGTTGAGCAGTTCTTC